This section outlines one TCR beta chain sequence together with its context. Its matching antigen is unknown. Sample treatment: over 15 received Ad26.COV2.S at low or high dose, single or two shots; about 5 received placebo; per-sample allocation not given. Samples were taken on day 63 after the first vaccine or placebo injection. This sample is drawn from a study of Ad26.COV2.S vaccination and SARS-CoV-2 variants. The table came from immunoSEQ multiplex PCR; TCRdb's copy has only in-frame clones and leaves some out. The data show almost 400,000 clones, about 89% seen once. Trimming stripped 4 bases from V and 0 bases from J, with 15 bases between. There are 16 residues in the CDR3. Per germline, CDR1 SGHRS and CDR2 YFSETQ. Study-level results: Non-spike TCR breadth did not differ much between vaccine and placebo recipients.

The chain employs TRBV5-1 and TRBJ2-3, with D possibly called TRBD1 or TRBD2 (5 bases each). The receptor comes from a person between 18 and 65 years old who received the Ad26.COV2.S COVID-19 vaccine or a placebo. The starting material was peripheral blood, obtained in a trial of Ad26.COV2.S vaccine versus placebo. CDR3 in amino acids: CASSRDGTSSTDTQYF. The CDR3 DNA is TGCGCCAGCAGCCGGGATGGGACGTCGAGCACAGATACGCAGTATTTT.